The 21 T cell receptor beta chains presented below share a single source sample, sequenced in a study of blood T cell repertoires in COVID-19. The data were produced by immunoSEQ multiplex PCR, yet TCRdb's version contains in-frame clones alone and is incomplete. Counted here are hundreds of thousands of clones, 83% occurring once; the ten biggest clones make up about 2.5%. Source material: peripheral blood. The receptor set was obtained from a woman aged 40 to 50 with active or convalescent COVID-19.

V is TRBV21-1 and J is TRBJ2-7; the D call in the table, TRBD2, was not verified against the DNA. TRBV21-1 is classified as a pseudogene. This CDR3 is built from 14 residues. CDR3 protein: CAPTMAGISYEQYF. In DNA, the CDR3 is TGTGCCCCGACTATGGCGGGAATTTCCTACGAGCAGTACTTC.

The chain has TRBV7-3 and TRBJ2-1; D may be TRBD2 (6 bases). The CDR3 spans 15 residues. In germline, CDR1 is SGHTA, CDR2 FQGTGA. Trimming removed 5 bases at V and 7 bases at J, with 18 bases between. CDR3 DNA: TGTGCCAGCAGCCCTCGCGGTGGTGGGGGGAATGAGCAGTTCTTC. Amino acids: CASSPRGGGGNEQFF.

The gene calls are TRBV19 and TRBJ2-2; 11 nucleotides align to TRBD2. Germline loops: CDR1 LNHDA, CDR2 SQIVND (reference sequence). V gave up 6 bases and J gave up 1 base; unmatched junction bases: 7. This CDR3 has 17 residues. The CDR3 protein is CASRKLAGVMNTGELFF. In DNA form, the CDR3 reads TGTGCCAGTAGAAAACTAGCGGGGGTCATGAACACCGGGGAGCTGTTTTTT. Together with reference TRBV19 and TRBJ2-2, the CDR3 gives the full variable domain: DGGITQSPKYLFRKEGQNVTLSCEQNLNHDAMYWYRQDPGQGLRLIYYSQIVNDFQKGDIAEGYSVSREKKESFPLTVTSAQKNPTAFYLCASRKLAGVMNTGELFFGEGSRLTVL.

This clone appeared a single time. CDR3 sequence: CASRRQGDGGGYTF. The CDR3 bases are TGCGCCAGCAGGCGACAGGGAGACGGCGGCGGCTACACCTTC. The genes are TRBV4-1 and TRBJ1-2; 7 nucleotides line up with TRBD1. Trimming at V came to 6 bases and at J to 8 bases, leaving 12 bases not matched to a gene. Germline V lookup: CDR1 MGHRA, CDR2 YSYEKL. This CDR3 comprises 14 residues.

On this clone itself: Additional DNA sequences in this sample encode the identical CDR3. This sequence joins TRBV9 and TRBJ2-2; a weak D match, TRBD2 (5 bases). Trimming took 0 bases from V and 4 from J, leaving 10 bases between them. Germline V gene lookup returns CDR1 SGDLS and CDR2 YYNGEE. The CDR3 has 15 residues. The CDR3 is CASSVDGGGTGELFF. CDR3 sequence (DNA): TGTGCCAGCAGCGTAGATGGTGGAGGCACCGGGGAGCTGTTTTTT.

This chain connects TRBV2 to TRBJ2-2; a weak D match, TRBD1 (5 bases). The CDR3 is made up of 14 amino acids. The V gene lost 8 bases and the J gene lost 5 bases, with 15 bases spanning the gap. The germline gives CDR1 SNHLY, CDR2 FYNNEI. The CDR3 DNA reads TGTGCCAGCGGATTAGAAGGGGTTACCGGGGAGCTGTTTTTT. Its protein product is CASGLEGVTGELFF.

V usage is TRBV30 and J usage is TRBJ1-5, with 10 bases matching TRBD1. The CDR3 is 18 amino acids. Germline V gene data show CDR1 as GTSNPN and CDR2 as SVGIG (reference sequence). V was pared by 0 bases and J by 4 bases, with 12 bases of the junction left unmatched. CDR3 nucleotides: TGTGCCTGGAGTGTACGTGGGACAGGGGCCAGAGCAAATCAGCCCCAGCATTTT. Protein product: CAWSVRGTGARANQPQHF.

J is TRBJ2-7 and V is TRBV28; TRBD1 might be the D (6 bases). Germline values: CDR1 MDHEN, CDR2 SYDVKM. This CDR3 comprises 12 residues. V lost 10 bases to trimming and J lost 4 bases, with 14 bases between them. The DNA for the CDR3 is TGTGCCACCTCCGAGGGGGATTACGAGCAGTACTTC. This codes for CATSEGDYEQYF.

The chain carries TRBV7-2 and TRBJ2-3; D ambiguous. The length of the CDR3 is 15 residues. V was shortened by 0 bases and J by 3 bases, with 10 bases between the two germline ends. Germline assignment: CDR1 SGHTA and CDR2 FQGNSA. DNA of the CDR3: TGTGCCAGCAGCTTAGCTCCCCAGGCGACAGATACGCAGTATTTT. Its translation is CASSLAPQATDTQYF.

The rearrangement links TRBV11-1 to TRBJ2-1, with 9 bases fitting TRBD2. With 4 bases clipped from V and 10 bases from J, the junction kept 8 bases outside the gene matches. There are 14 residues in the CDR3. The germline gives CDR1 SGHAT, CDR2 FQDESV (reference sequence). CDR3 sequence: CASSSGTSRGEQFF. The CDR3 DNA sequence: TGTGCCAGCAGCTCCGGGACTAGCCGAGGGGAGCAGTTCTTC. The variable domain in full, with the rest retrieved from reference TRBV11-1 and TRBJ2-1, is EAEVAQSPRYKITEKSQAVAFWCDPISGHATLYWYRQILGQGPELLVQFQDESVVDDSQLPKDRFSAERLKGVDSTLKIQPAELGDSAMYLCASSSGTSRGEQFFGPGTRLTVL.

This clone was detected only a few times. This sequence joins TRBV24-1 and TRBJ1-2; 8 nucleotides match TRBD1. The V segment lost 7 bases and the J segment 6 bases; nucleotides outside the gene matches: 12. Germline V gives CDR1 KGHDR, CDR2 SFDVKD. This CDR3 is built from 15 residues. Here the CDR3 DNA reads TGTGCCACCAGCGATCCCGGGACAGGCCAAAATGGCTACACCTTC. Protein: CATSDPGTGQNGYTF.

This chain's CDR3 is CAISAEQGQPQHF. The CDR3 nucleotides are TGTGCCATCAGTGCGGAACAGGGACAGCCCCAGCATTTT. V and J are TRBV10-3 and TRBJ1-5; possibly TRBD1 for D (6 bases). In germline, CDR1 is ENHRY, CDR2 SYGVKD. This CDR3 is built from 13 residues. V lost 4 bases and J 7 bases, leaving 11 bases between the germline ends.

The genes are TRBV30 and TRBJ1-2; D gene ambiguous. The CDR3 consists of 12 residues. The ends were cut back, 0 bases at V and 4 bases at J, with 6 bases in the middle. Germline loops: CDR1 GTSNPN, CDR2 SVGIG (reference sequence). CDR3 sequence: CAWSVTGYGYTF. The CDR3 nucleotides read TGTGCCTGGAGTGTGACGGGCTATGGCTACACCTTC.

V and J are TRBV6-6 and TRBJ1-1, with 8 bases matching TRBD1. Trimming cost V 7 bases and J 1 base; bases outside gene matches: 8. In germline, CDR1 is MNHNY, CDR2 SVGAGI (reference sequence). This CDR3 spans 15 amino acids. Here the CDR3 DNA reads TGTGCCAGCAACAAGCCCCAGGGGGCGAACACTGAAGCTTTCTTT. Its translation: CASNKPQGANTEAFF.

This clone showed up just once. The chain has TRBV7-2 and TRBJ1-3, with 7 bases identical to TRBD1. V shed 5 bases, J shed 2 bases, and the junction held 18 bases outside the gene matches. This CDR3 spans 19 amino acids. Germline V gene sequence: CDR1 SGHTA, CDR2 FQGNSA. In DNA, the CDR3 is TGTGCCAGCAGCGCCCCTGGTACACAGGGGTTAAAGACTGGAAACACCATATATTTT. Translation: CASSAPGTQGLKTGNTIYF.

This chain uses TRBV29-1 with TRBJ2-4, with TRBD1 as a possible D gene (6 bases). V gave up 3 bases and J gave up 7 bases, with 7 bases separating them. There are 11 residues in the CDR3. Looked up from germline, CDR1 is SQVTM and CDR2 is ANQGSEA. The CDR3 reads CSVEGANIQYF. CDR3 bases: TGCAGCGTTGAGGGGGCGAACATTCAGTACTTC.

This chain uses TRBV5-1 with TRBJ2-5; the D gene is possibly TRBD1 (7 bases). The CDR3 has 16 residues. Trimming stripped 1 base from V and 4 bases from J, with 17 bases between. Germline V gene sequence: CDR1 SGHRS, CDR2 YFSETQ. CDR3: CASSLRGRDSGETQYF. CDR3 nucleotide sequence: TGCGCCAGCAGCTTGAGGGGGCGGGACTCCGGAGAGACCCAGTACTTC.

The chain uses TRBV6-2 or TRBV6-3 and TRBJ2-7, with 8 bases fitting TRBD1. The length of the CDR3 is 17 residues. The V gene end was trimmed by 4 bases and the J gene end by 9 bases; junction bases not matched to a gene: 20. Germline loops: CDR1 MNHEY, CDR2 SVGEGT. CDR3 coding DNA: TGTGCCAGCAGTTCCTCGGTAGCCGCCAGGGGGCGAAGATGGCAGTACTTC. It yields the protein CASSSSVAARGRRWQYF.

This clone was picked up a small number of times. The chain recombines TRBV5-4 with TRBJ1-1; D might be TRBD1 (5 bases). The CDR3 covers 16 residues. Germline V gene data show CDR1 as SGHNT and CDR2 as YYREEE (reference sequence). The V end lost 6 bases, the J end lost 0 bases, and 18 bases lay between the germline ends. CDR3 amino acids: CASTPDQGGLNTEAFF. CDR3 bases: TGTGCCAGCACCCCGGACCAGGGTGGGCTGAACACTGAAGCTTTCTTT.

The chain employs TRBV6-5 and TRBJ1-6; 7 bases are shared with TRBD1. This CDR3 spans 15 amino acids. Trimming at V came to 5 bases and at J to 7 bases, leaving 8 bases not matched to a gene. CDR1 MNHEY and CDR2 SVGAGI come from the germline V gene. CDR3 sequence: CASSTGDPLNSPLHF. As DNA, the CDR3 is TGTGCCAGCAGTACAGGGGACCCTTTAAATTCACCCCTCCACTTT.

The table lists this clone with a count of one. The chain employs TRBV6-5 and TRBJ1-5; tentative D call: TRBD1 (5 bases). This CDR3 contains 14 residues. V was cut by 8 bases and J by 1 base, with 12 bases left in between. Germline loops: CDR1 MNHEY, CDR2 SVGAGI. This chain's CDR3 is CASLRGGSNQPQHF. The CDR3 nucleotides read TGTGCCAGCCTAAGGGGAGGGAGCAATCAGCCCCAGCATTTT.